Presented here are 30 T cell receptor beta chains from one specimen sequenced in a study of blood T cells in healthy people across ages. With a J-beta primer mix and a sample-barcoded 5' primer, a second PCR ran about 7 to 12 cycles. MiXCR, run by TCRdb on the 5' RACE reads, gives a single entry per CDR3 protein. The top ten clones hold 13% of a sample with 650,000 or so distinct CDR3 sequences, roughly half of them seen once. Sequencing was done on a sample of blood. All receptors come from an elderly woman in good health.

This clonotype has ten or more counts. The chain joins TRBV2 to TRBJ1-2; the D is unclear. CDR1 SNHLY and CDR2 FYNNEI come from the germline V gene. The V gene lost 3 bases and the J gene lost 4 bases, with 12 bases spanning the gap. CDR3 size: 14 residues. CDR3 bases: TGTGCCAGCAGTGAGGCCAGGACCATCTATGGCTACACCTTC. Protein: CASSEARTIYGYTF.

In its sample, this clonotype was seen many times. V gene TRBV7-2 combines with J gene TRBJ2-3; weak D call: TRBD1 (6 bases). The length of the CDR3 is 15 residues. Per germline, CDR1 SGHTA and CDR2 FQGNSA. The ends were cut back, 5 bases at V and 2 bases at J, with 14 bases in the middle. CDR3 sequence: CASSINRVATDTQYF. The CDR3 nucleotides read TGTGCCAGCAGCATAAACAGGGTCGCCACAGATACGCAGTATTTT. The whole variable domain, filled in from reference TRBV7-2 and TRBJ2-3, reads GAGVSQSPSNKVTEKGKDVELRCDPISGHTALYWYRQSLGQGLEFLIYFQGNSAPDKSGLPSDRFSAERTGGSVSTLTIQRTQQEDSAVYLCASSINRVATDTQYFGPGTRLTVL.

The chain is built from TRBV6-4 and TRBJ2-1, with 12 bases identical to TRBD2. Germline V gene lookup returns CDR1 MRHNA and CDR2 SNTAGT. There are 15 residues in the CDR3. Trimming at V came to 6 bases and at J to 8 bases, leaving 8 bases not matched to a gene. CDR3 bases: TGTGCCAGCAGCCAAACTAGCGGGGGGTCGGATGAGCAGTTCTTC. It encodes CASSQTSGGSDEQFF.

The V call is TRBV29-1, the J call TRBJ1-2; no definite D call. The length of the CDR3 is 13 residues. Trimming left V 0 bases short and J 8 bases short, with 13 bases between. Germline-derived CDR1 and CDR2 are SQVTM and ANQGSEA. The CDR3 is CSVEDIQLIGYTF. CDR3 nucleotide sequence: TGCAGCGTTGAAGATATACAGCTTATCGGCTACACCTTC.

This clonotype was seen a few times. This chain links TRBV5-1 with TRBJ2-1; D gene unclear. CDR1 and CDR2 (germline): SGHRS, YFSETQ. V lost 0 bases to trimming and J lost 8 bases, with 15 bases between them. The CDR3 length is 15 residues. CDR3 coding DNA: TGCGCCAGCAGCTTGGCCCCCTCCCGGGCGTATGAGCAGTTCTTC. This encodes CASSLAPSRAYEQFF.

Remarks on this clonotype: A read error may be the cause here, since a much bigger clone is one base away. The J gene is TRBJ2-1, the V gene TRBV6-6; D ambiguous. Germline values: CDR1 MNHNY, CDR2 SVGAGI (reference sequence). This CDR3 is built from 16 residues. The CDR3, as DNA: TGTGCCAGCAGGACCGGGCGACCGGGCTCCTACAATGGGCAGTTCTTC. It encodes CASRTGRPGSYNGQFF.

This clonotype has more than one count but fewer than ten. V usage is TRBV5-1 and J usage is TRBJ1-2; D call uncertain. The CDR3 loop spans 15 amino acids. V was cut by 2 bases and J by 4 bases, with 15 bases left in between. Germline values: CDR1 SGHRS, CDR2 YFSETQ. The CDR3 bases are TGCGCCAGCAGCTTAAAGGGAGGCGAGCTCTATGGCTACACCTTC. Translation gives CASSLKGGELYGYTF.

About this clonotype itself: At one end, the junction sequence differs from germline, possibly due to a read error. The chain employs TRBV29-1 and TRBJ2-5; D is perhaps TRBD2 (5 bases). Germline CDR1 SQVTM, CDR2 ANQGSEA. This CDR3 spans 14 amino acids. CDR3 nucleotide sequence: TGCAGCGTTGAGGAGGTGAACATCGGAGAGACTCAGTACTTC. Translated, it gives CSVEEVNIGETQYF.

This CDR3 is CSARRTEGIGREQYF. As DNA, the CDR3 is TGCAGTGCTCGCCGGACAGAGGGGATTGGAAGGGAGCAGTACTTC. The chain joins TRBV20-1 to TRBJ2-7, with D possibly matching TRBD1 (6 bases). V was trimmed by 5 bases and J by 7 bases, leaving 24 bases between them. The CDR3 consists of 15 residues. Germline CDR1 DFQATT, CDR2 SNEGSKA (reference sequence).

As regards this clonotype: One base away lies a much larger clone, so this may be a sequencing read error. This rearrangement joins TRBV29-1 to TRBJ1-1, with 9 bases identical to TRBD1. The V gene's germline CDR1 is SQVTM and CDR2 ANQGSEA. CDR3 size: 13 residues. Unmatched junction bases numbered 8, after V lost 8 bases and J lost 4 bases. CDR3 DNA: TGCAGCCATGCACAGGGGGCTGGCACTGAAGCTTTCTTT. This encodes CSHAQGAGTEAFF.

The V call is TRBV27, the J call TRBJ2-6; perhaps D is TRBD1 or TRBD2 (5 bases each). Between the trimmed V and J ends, which lost 1 base and 0 bases, there was a span of 7 bases. The CDR3 has 16 residues. Germline V gene lookup returns CDR1 MNHEY and CDR2 SMNVEV (reference sequence). The CDR3 nucleotides are TGTGCCAGCAGTTTATATGGGACCTCTGGGGCCAACGTCCTGACTTTC. Its protein is CASSLYGTSGANVLTF.

This clonotype was seen just once. This may arise from a read error, as a much more abundant clone is one base away. The chain employs TRBV5-1 and TRBJ2-5, with D unresolved. The CDR3 runs to 12 residues. Trimming stripped 4 bases from V and 11 bases from J, with 15 bases between. Germline V gene sequence: CDR1 SGHRS, CDR2 YFSETQ. The CDR3 region is CASSLQYNEQYF. The CDR3 coding sequence is TGCGCCAGCAGCCTACAATACAATGAGCAGTACTTC. Together with reference TRBV5-1 and TRBJ2-5, the CDR3 gives the full variable domain: KAGVTQTPRYLIKTRGQQVTLSCSPISGHRSVSWYQQTPGQGLQFLFEYFSETQRNKGNFPGRFSGRQFSNSRSEMNVSTLELGDSALYLCASSLQYNEQYFGPGTRLLVL.

This clonotype was picked up a small number of times. The chain links TRBV20-1 to TRBJ2-2, with D uncertain. The V end was cut by 5 bases, the J end by 6 bases, with 16 bases between. CDR3 length: 14 amino acids. Germline lookup yields CDR1 DFQATT and CDR2 SNEGSKA (reference sequence). This CDR3 is CSAAHPYRAGELFF. Written as DNA, the CDR3 is TGCAGTGCTGCCCACCCCTATAGGGCCGGGGAGCTGTTTTTT.

V and J are TRBV5-1 and TRBJ2-7; D uncertain. This CDR3 spans 14 amino acids. V gave up 4 bases and J gave up 7 bases, with 18 bases separating them. Germline CDR1 is SGHRS and CDR2 is YFSETQ. In DNA, the CDR3 is TGCGCCAGCAGCCCGGACGGGCGCTACAATGAGCAGTACTTC. Its translation: CASSPDGRYNEQYF.

The chain is built from TRBV19 and TRBJ1-5, with D possibly matching TRBD1 (6 bases). Germline V gene data show CDR1 as LNHDA and CDR2 as SQIVND (reference sequence). This CDR3 has 15 amino acids. Trimming cost V 6 bases and J 6 bases, with 18 bases left between them. CDR3 sequence reads: CASSYTGPTGQPQHF. CDR3 coding DNA: TGTGCCAGTAGCTACACAGGGCCCACGGGTCAGCCCCAGCATTTT.

The rearrangement links TRBV20-1 to TRBJ2-7, with no clear D. This CDR3 has 12 residues. Germline V gives CDR1 DFQATT, CDR2 SNEGSKA (reference sequence). The V end lost 6 bases, the J end lost 7 bases, and 16 bases lay between the germline ends. The DNA of the CDR3 is TGCAGTGCCACCGTATTCGGCCTGGAGCAGTACTTC. It translates to CSATVFGLEQYF.

V and J are TRBV20-1 and TRBJ2-3, with TRBD2 matching over 7 bases. The CDR3 contains 17 residues. The ends lost 0 bases at V and 1 base at J; junction bases unmatched: 10. CDR1 and CDR2 (germline): DFQATT, SNEGSKA (reference sequence). The CDR3 sequence: CSARDPRAGRGTDTQYF. CDR3 bases: TGCAGTGCTAGAGACCCTCGCGCGGGGAGGGGCACAGATACGCAGTATTTT.

V usage is TRBV20-1 and J usage is TRBJ1-2, with 8 bases that match TRBD1. The V segment lost 4 bases and the J segment 6 bases; nucleotides outside the gene matches: 7. The CDR3 has 13 amino acids. CDR1 is DFQATT and CDR2 is SNEGSKA in the germline V gene (reference sequence). As DNA, the CDR3 is TGCAGTGCTAATAGCAGGGGGCGGGATGGCTACACCTTC. Translated: CSANSRGRDGYTF.

This rearrangement joins TRBV20-1 to TRBJ2-5; 11 nucleotides line up with TRBD2. The J segment lost 0 bases and the V segment lost 3 bases, leaving 3 bases of the junction unmatched. The CDR3 runs to 15 residues. Germline values: CDR1 DFQATT, CDR2 SNEGSKA (reference sequence). CDR3: CSASPSGGYQETQYF. The DNA of the CDR3 is TGCAGTGCTAGCCCTAGCGGGGGGTACCAAGAGACCCAGTACTTC.

The chain joins TRBV6-5 to TRBJ2-5; D unclear. Near its end, the DNA agrees better with TRBJ2-7, so the J call may be wrong. Germline V gene data show CDR1 as MNHEY and CDR2 as SVGAGI. The CDR3 totals 14 residues. DNA for the CDR3: TGTGCCAGCAGTTACTCAAAGACCCTCTACGAGCAGTACTTC. Residues: CASSYSKTLYEQYF.

About this clonotype itself: A read error may be the cause here, since a much bigger clone is one base away. The chain links TRBV29-1 to TRBJ1-2; D is possibly TRBD1 (6 bases). Germline-derived CDR1 and CDR2 are SQVTM and ANQGSEA. The CDR3 extends over 13 amino acids. The CDR3 DNA reads TGCGGCGTCGAGGAGGCAGGGGCCTATGGCTACACCTTC. This encodes CGVEEAGAYGYTF.

The chain recombines TRBV7-2 with TRBJ2-5; D possibly corresponds to TRBD2 (6 bases). V shed 5 bases and J shed 5 bases, with 15 bases lying between them. In germline, CDR1 is SGHTA, CDR2 FQGNSA. The CDR3 has 14 residues. The CDR3 sequence is CASSRTTREETQYF. The DNA for the CDR3 is TGTGCCAGCAGCCGCACGACTAGAGAGGAGACCCAGTACTTC.

This clonotype was found many times. The chain has TRBV10-2 and TRBJ2-7; unclear D gene. From germline, CDR1 is WSHSY and CDR2 SAAADI. CDR3 length: 11 residues. V was cut by 0 bases and J by 7 bases, with 4 bases left in between. CDR3 DNA sequence: TGCGCCAGCAGTGAGTCGCTAGAGCAGTACTTC. It encodes CASSESLEQYF.

This clonotype was seen more than once but under ten times. The chain uses TRBV15 and TRBJ2-1; no clear D gene. The V and J ends lost 5 bases and 9 bases respectively, with 14 bases between them. The CDR3 contains 13 residues. Germline V CDR1 and CDR2: LNHNV, YYDKDF (reference sequence). Here the CDR3 reads CATSERAWGEQFF. Written as DNA, the CDR3 is TGTGCCACCAGCGAAAGGGCGTGGGGTGAGCAGTTCTTC.

This rearrangement joins TRBV6-1 to TRBJ1-2, with D hard to call. The CDR3 contains 12 residues. Per germline, CDR1 MNHNS and CDR2 SASEGT. V gave up 4 bases and J gave up 13 bases, with 16 bases separating them. The CDR3 nucleotides are TGTGCCAGCAGTGTAAATACCGGGTGGGGCACCTTC. Amino acid sequence: CASSVNTGWGTF.

This clonotype was seen more than once but under ten times. The rearrangement links TRBV12-3 or TRBV12-4 to TRBJ1-1; D is undetermined. There are 14 residues in the CDR3. V lost 2 bases and J 5 bases, leaving 12 bases between the germline ends. The CDR3, as DNA: TGTGCCAGCAGTTTACAGTTTGGTGTTACTGAAGCTTTCTTT. Its protein product is CASSLQFGVTEAFF.

This clonotype appeared a single time. CDR3 DNA sequence: TGCAGCGTTGAGGTGGGGACTCATTGCGAGCAGTACTTC. The encoded protein is CSVEVGTHCEQYF. The J gene is TRBJ2-5, the V gene TRBV29-1, with D perhaps matching TRBD2 (6 bases). Judging by the DNA end, TRBJ2-7 fits better; the J call may be wrong. This CDR3 spans 13 amino acids. Germline loops: CDR1 SQVTM, CDR2 ANQGSEA.

The table lists this clonotype with many counts. V is TRBV28 and J is TRBJ1-2, with 7 nucleotides matching TRBD1. The V gene end was trimmed by 4 bases and the J gene end by 4 bases; junction bases not matched to a gene: 6. Germline V lookup: CDR1 MDHEN, CDR2 SYDVKM. The CDR3 has 14 residues. CDR3 region: CASSSYGTVYGYTF. The CDR3 bases are TGTGCCAGCAGTTCATACGGGACAGTCTATGGCTACACCTTC.

V gene TRBV12-3 or TRBV12-4 combines with J gene TRBJ1-5, with a possible D match to TRBD1 (6 bases). The CDR3 extends over 13 amino acids. Trimming took off 3 bases at V and 7 bases at J, with 10 bases between the two ends. CDR3 loop: CASSLGTLQPQHF. In DNA form, the CDR3 reads TGTGCCAGCAGTTTGGGGACACTCCAGCCCCAGCATTTT.

This clonotype was seen many times. The chain is built from TRBV11-2 and TRBJ2-5; 7 bases match TRBD1. In germline, CDR1 is SGHAT, CDR2 FQNNGV. The CDR3 loop spans 15 amino acids. With V trimmed by 5 bases and J by 3 bases, 9 bases remained unmatched. Here the CDR3 DNA reads TGTGCCAGCAGCCACAGACAGGGCCTAGAAGAGACCCAGTACTTC. Translation: CASSHRQGLEETQYF.